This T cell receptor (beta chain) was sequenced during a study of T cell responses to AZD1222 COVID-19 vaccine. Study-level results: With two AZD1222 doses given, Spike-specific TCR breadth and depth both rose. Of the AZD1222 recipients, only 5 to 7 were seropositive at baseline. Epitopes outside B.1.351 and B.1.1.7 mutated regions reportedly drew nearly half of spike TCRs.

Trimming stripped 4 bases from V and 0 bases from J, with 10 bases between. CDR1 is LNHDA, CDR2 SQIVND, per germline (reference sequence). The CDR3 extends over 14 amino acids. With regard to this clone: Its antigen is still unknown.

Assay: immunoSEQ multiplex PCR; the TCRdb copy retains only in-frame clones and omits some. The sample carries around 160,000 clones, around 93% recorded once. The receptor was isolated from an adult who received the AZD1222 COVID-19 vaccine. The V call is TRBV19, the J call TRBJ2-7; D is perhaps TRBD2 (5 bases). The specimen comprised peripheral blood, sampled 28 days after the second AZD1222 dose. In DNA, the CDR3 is TGTGCCAGTAGTACGAGCGGAAGCTCCTACGAGCAGTACTTC. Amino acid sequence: CASSTSGSSYEQYF.